This T cell receptor beta chain was identified in a study of T cells in Graves' hyperthyroidism and ophthalmopathy. About the study: Once the initial diagnosis was made, peripheral blood was obtained before any treatment.

Clinical symptoms, serum thyroxine, TRAb, thyroid ultrasound and orbital computed tomography established diagnosis. The PBMCs were taken from roughly 9.3 ml of fresh peripheral blood. Using RNA transcripts as the source, TCR beta CDR3 regions were amplified. Researchers ran a first-round RT-PCR on the TCR CDR3 using the HTBI primer set. MiXCR, applied by TCRdb to the multiplex PCR reads, yields one record per CDR3 protein. In the table there are under 350,000 distinct CDR3 sequences, approximately 12% of which are singletons. In this sample, this clonotype turned up many times. The source material was blood. The sequence came from a woman aged 25 to 45 with Graves' hyperthyroidism that later progressed to Graves' ophthalmopathy.

The DNA of the CDR3 is TGTGCCAGCAGGGCGGGACTAGCCTCCTACGAGCAGTACTTC. Its translation: CASRAGLASYEQYF. The rearrangement joins TRBV6-1 to TRBJ2-7; 9 nucleotides align to TRBD2. In germline, CDR1 is MNHNS, CDR2 SASEGT. The CDR3 totals 14 residues. V lost 6 bases, J lost 0 bases, and 3 bases stayed unmatched.